This entry lists 31 T cell receptor beta chains sequenced from one sample in a study of cytomegalovirus exposure and HLA in healthy donors. Researchers ran the PCR with 60 Vbeta and 13 Jbeta primers. This table comes from immunoSEQ multiplex PCR, and its TCRdb copy is limited to in-frame clones, with some not included. The table includes some 120,000 clones, about 79% detected once. Sequences were obtained from PBMCs. These receptor sequences come from a man between 25 and 39 years old in good health and CMV-seropositive.

The chain recombines TRBV4-3 with TRBJ1-1; D is ambiguous. The germline V gene encodes CDR1 LGHNA and CDR2 YSLEER. Trimming pared 1 base from V and 3 bases from J, leaving 24 bases between. The CDR3 extends over 19 amino acids. CDR3 in DNA: TGCGCCAGCAGCCAAGGGGTTGTGTGGAGGCAGCCTCCTGACACTGAAGCTTTCTTT. This codes for CASSQGVVWRQPPDTEAFF.

This chain joins TRBV4-3 and TRBJ2-7; 10 positions agree with TRBD2. CDR1 and CDR2 (germline): LGHNA, YSLEER. Losses at the gene ends were 1 base for V and 4 bases for J; bases not matched to a gene: 7. The CDR3 loop spans 16 amino acids. CDR3 bases: TGCGCCAGCAGCCAAGGGGCTAGCGGGGGAGGGTACGAGCAGTACTTC. Protein product: CASSQGASGGGYEQYF.

This clone came up a few times. V and J are TRBV30 and TRBJ1-1; 9 nucleotides line up with TRBD1. This CDR3 has 15 amino acids. Germline CDR1 GTSNPN, CDR2 SVGIG (reference sequence). Trimming removed 4 bases from V and 5 bases from J; junction bases left unmatched: 11. CDR3 region: CAWTQAGTGRTEAFF. In nucleotides, the CDR3 is TGTGCCTGGACCCAAGCCGGGACAGGGCGTACTGAAGCTTTCTTT.

The chain carries TRBV5-1 and TRBJ2-7; 13 bases fit TRBD2. After removal of 5 bases from V and 6 bases from J, the junction contained 5 bases not matched to a gene. The CDR3 totals 14 residues. CDR1 is SGHRS and CDR2 is YFSETQ in the germline V gene. CDR3 region: CASRPGLAGAEQYF. CDR3 DNA sequence: TGCGCCAGCAGACCCGGACTAGCGGGAGCCGAGCAGTACTTC. Supplemented by reference TRBV5-1 and TRBJ2-7, the full variable domain reads KAGVTQTPRYLIKTRGQQVTLSCSPISGHRSVSWYQQTPGQGLQFLFEYFSETQRNKGNFPGRFSGRQFSNSRSEMNVSTLELGDSALYLCASRPGLAGAEQYFGPGTRLTVT.

This clone was picked up a small number of times. The junction departs from the called germline gene at one end, perhaps through a read error. The chain links TRBV4-3 to TRBJ2-6, with D perhaps matching TRBD1 (5 bases). Looked up from germline, CDR1 is LGHNA and CDR2 is YSLEER. CDR3 length equals 16 residues. CDR3 loop: CASSQDFLTGANGLTF. The CDR3 DNA follows: TGCGCCAGCAGCCAAGATTTTCTCACTGGGGCCAACGGCCTGACTTTC.

V usage is TRBV27 and J usage is TRBJ2-4, with D possibly being TRBD2 (6 bases). V lost 2 bases and J 1 base, leaving 6 bases between the germline ends. This CDR3 comprises 14 residues. The germline CDR1 and CDR2 sequences are MNHEY and SMNVEV (reference sequence). CDR3 region: CASSLGGAKNIQYF. The CDR3 region has the DNA TGTGCCAGCAGTTTAGGGGGGGCCAAAAACATTCAGTACTTC.

V and J are TRBV18 and TRBJ1-1; a weak D match, TRBD1 (6 bases). The CDR3 consists of 15 residues. Per the germline V gene, CDR1 is KGHSH and CDR2 is LQKENI. With 0 bases removed from V and 0 bases from J, the gap between germline ends came to 8 bases. The CDR3 nucleotides read TGTGCCAGCTCACCACCGGCAGGGGTGAACACTGAAGCTTTCTTT. It specifies CASSPPAGVNTEAFF.

J is TRBJ2-1 and V is TRBV2; D is undetermined. With 7 bases removed from V and 3 bases from J, the gap between germline ends came to 4 bases. The CDR3 is 11 amino acids. The germline CDR1 and CDR2 sequences are SNHLY and FYNNEI. CDR3 nucleotides: TGTGCCAGCACAGACTACAATGAGCAGTTCTTC. Protein: CASTDYNEQFF. Full variable domain (remainder filled in from reference TRBV2 and TRBJ2-1): EPEVTQTPSHQVTQMGQEVILRCVPISNHLYFYWYRQILGQKVEFLVSFYNNEISEKSEIFDDQFSVERPDGSNFTLKIRSTKLEDSAMYFCASTDYNEQFFGPGTRLTVL.

The rearrangement links TRBV28 to TRBJ1-2; D might be TRBD1 (6 bases). CDR1 is MDHEN, CDR2 SYDVKM, per germline. CDR3 size: 16 residues. Trimming cost V 6 bases and J 3 bases, with 20 bases left between them. The CDR3 here is CASSSPGQKLYYGYTF. CDR3 DNA sequence: TGTGCCAGCAGCTCTCCTGGACAGAAACTGTACTATGGCTACACCTTC.

V usage is TRBV7-8 and J usage is TRBJ1-2; 8 nucleotides match TRBD1. Germline CDR1 is SGHVS and CDR2 is FQNEAQ. The J segment lost 4 bases and the V segment lost 6 bases, leaving 7 bases of the junction unmatched. The CDR3 contains 14 residues. In nucleotides, the CDR3 is TGTGCCAGCAGTTCAGGGGGCTGGAGCTATGGCTACACCTTC. It specifies CASSSGGWSYGYTF.

V usage is TRBV7-8 and J usage is TRBJ2-5, with 7 bases that match TRBD1. Germline CDR1 SGHVS, CDR2 FQNEAQ. V lost 4 bases and J lost 4; bases outside the gene matches: 6. This CDR3 is built from 14 residues. The CDR3 bases are TGTGCCAGCAGCTGGGACAGCCTGGGAGAGACCCAGTACTTC. Translation: CASSWDSLGETQYF. Full variable domain (rest looked up from reference TRBV7-8 and TRBJ2-5): GAGVSQSPRYKVAKRGQDVALRCDPISGHVSLFWYQQALGQGPEFLTYFQNEAQLDKSGLPSDRFFAERPEGSVSTLKIQRTQQEDSAVYLCASSWDSLGETQYFGPGTRLLVL.

The gene calls are TRBV27 and TRBJ1-1; 11 bases are shared with TRBD1. The CDR3 totals 18 residues. The germline gives CDR1 MNHEY, CDR2 SMNVEV (reference sequence). The V segment lost 0 bases and the J segment 0 bases; nucleotides outside the gene matches: 6. For the CDR3, the DNA is TGTGCCAGCAGTTTATCAGCTGGGACAGGGGGTATGAACACTGAAGCTTTCTTT. It encodes CASSLSAGTGGMNTEAFF.

V is TRBV10-3 and J is TRBJ2-3; TRBD1 agrees at 8 bases. CDR3 size: 14 residues. Germline V gene data show CDR1 as ENHRY and CDR2 as SYGVKD. The V gene end was trimmed by 6 bases and the J gene end by 2 bases; junction bases not matched to a gene: 4. The CDR3 reads CAISGTGVTDTQYF. CDR3 nucleotide sequence: TGTGCCATCAGCGGGACAGGAGTCACAGATACGCAGTATTTT.

The chain has TRBV2 and TRBJ2-7, with TRBD2 as a possible D gene (6 bases). The CDR3 runs to 12 residues. V lost 9 bases and J lost 2, with 11 bases in between. Looked up from germline, CDR1 is SNHLY and CDR2 is FYNNEI. The CDR3 protein is CASQEGTYEQYF. The CDR3 DNA sequence: TGTGCCAGTCAGGAGGGGACCTACGAGCAGTACTTC. Supplemented by reference TRBV2 and TRBJ2-7, the full variable domain reads EPEVTQTPSHQVTQMGQEVILRCVPISNHLYFYWYRQILGQKVEFLVSFYNNEISEKSEIFDDQFSVERPDGSNFTLKIRSTKLEDSAMYFCASQEGTYEQYFGPGTRLTVT.

This sequence joins TRBV2 and TRBJ2-1; D not certain. The V gene lost 3 bases and the J gene lost 12 bases, with 12 bases spanning the gap. Germline assignment: CDR1 SNHLY and CDR2 FYNNEI. The CDR3 contains 12 residues. CDR3 bases: TGTGCCAGCAGTGACACAGACGCTGGGCAGTTCTTC. Protein product: CASSDTDAGQFF.

V gene TRBV2 combines with J gene TRBJ2-7; 8 nucleotides agree with TRBD1. This CDR3 is 12 amino acids long. The J segment lost 4 bases and the V segment lost 8 bases, leaving 4 bases of the junction unmatched. Germline V gene sequence: CDR1 SNHLY, CDR2 FYNNEI. CDR3 nucleotides: TGTGCCAGCCGACAGGGGCCTTACGAGCAGTACTTC. Amino acids: CASRQGPYEQYF.

V usage is TRBV19 and J usage is TRBJ2-4; tentatively, D is TRBD1 (6 bases). Germline V gene sequence: CDR1 LNHDA, CDR2 SQIVND (reference sequence). V dropped 4 bases and J dropped 3 bases, with 10 bases sitting between them. The CDR3 has 14 residues. CDR3 nucleotide sequence: TGTGCCAGTAGTAACAGGGCGGTCAAAAACATTCAGTACTTC. It encodes CASSNRAVKNIQYF.

The J gene is TRBJ1-2, the V gene TRBV9; 10 bases match TRBD1. With V trimmed by 0 bases and J by 4 bases, 6 bases remained unmatched. CDR3 size: 16 residues. Germline V CDR1 and CDR2: SGDLS, YYNGEE. CDR3 DNA sequence: TGTGCCAGCAGCGTAGGCGGGACAGGGGTTGGCTATGGCTACACCTTC. Its protein is CASSVGGTGVGYGYTF.

For this clone: Sequence at one end of the junction differs from germline and may be a read error. The chain employs TRBV11-2 and TRBJ2-4; perhaps TRBD1 as D (6 bases). CDR3 size: 18 residues. Germline V CDR1 and CDR2: SGHAT, FQNNGV. The CDR3 loop is CASSAANRADLAKNSQYF. CDR3 DNA: TGTGCCAGCAGCGCCGCGAACAGGGCGGATCTAGCCAAAAACAGTCAGTACTTC.

This clone has just a few counts. This chain joins TRBV5-1 and TRBJ2-3; 8 nucleotides align to TRBD2. There are 17 residues in the CDR3. Germline CDR1 reads SGHRS; CDR2 reads YFSETQ. With V trimmed by 0 bases and J by 5 bases, 11 bases remained unmatched. CDR3 DNA: TGCGCCAGCAGCTTGGGCACCTCGAGCGGGGGTGGAGATACGCAGTATTTT. Its protein product is CASSLGTSSGGGDTQYF.

The rearrangement links TRBV9 to TRBJ2-5; TRBD2 aligns across 8 bases. This CDR3 is built from 16 residues. V was clipped by 3 bases and J by 1 base; unmatched bases: 8. The germline gives CDR1 SGDLS, CDR2 YYNGEE. The CDR3 spells CASSGKTGGLQETQYF. DNA of the CDR3: TGTGCCAGCAGCGGAAAAACGGGGGGGCTCCAAGAGACCCAGTACTTC.

The V gene is TRBV4-1, the J gene TRBJ1-1, with a possible D match to TRBD1 (5 bases). Trimming cost V 6 bases and J 2 bases, with 16 bases left between them. CDR3 length: 15 residues. The germline CDR1 and CDR2 sequences are MGHRA and YSYEKL. CDR3 in amino acids: CASRGVGGKNTEAFF. The CDR3 nucleotides are TGCGCCAGCAGGGGGGTCGGGGGGAAAAACACTGAAGCTTTCTTT.

J is TRBJ2-7 and V is TRBV7-8; 11 bases align to TRBD1. This CDR3 contains 16 residues. Trimming at V came to 5 bases and at J to 4 bases, leaving 10 bases not matched to a gene. Germline loops: CDR1 SGHVS, CDR2 FQNEAQ. The CDR3 loop reads CASSPLPGQGDYEQYF. The CDR3 DNA reads as TGTGCCAGCAGCCCCCTACCGGGACAGGGGGATTACGAGCAGTACTTC.

This chain joins TRBV27 and TRBJ2-7; tentative D call: TRBD2 (7 bases). The germline CDR1 and CDR2 sequences are MNHEY and SMNVEV (reference sequence). Trimming stripped 5 bases from V and 4 bases from J, with 24 bases between. The CDR3 spans 17 residues. The CDR3: CASSQISRGGGPYEQYF. As DNA, the CDR3 is TGTGCCAGCAGTCAGATATCGAGGGGCGGGGGCCCGTACGAGCAGTACTTC.

The CDR3 DNA reads TGTGCCAGCAGCTTAGTTGGGCGGGGGGCAATCGATGAGCAGTTCTTC. It is translated as CASSLVGRGAIDEQFF. The chain employs TRBV11-3 and TRBJ2-7; 8 positions agree with TRBD2. The J call may not be correct, given that the DNA end is closer to TRBJ2-1. The CDR3 runs to 16 residues. Germline V gene sequence: CDR1 SGHNT, CDR2 YENEEA.

The chain employs TRBV11-2 and TRBJ1-1; 10 nucleotides agree with TRBD1. This CDR3 comprises 14 residues. V lost 1 base to trimming and J lost 11 bases; unmatched junction nucleotides: 7. CDR1 is SGHAT and CDR2 is FQNNGV in the germline V gene. The CDR3 DNA is TGTGCCAGCAGCTTAGGAGGGGACAGGGGCGCCGCTTTCTTT. Protein sequence: CASSLGGDRGAAFF.

V usage is TRBV11-3 and J usage is TRBJ1-1; TRBD1 is a possible D gene (6 bases). The CDR3 runs 14 residues. Germline CDR1 SGHNT, CDR2 YENEEA. Trimming removed 0 bases at V and 5 bases at J, with 10 bases between. The CDR3 bases are TGTGCCAGCAGCTTAGAACAGGGCGGGACTGAAGCTTTCTTT. Translation: CASSLEQGGTEAFF.

The chain combines TRBV5-6 with TRBJ1-4; D uncertain. V was pared by 2 bases and J by 5 bases, with 10 bases between. CDR3 length: 14 residues. Germline CDR1 SGHDT, CDR2 YYEEEE. Here the CDR3 reads CASSFKDSNEKLFF. The CDR3 DNA reads as TGTGCCAGCAGCTTCAAGGACTCCAATGAAAAACTGTTTTTT. Filled out from reference TRBV5-6 and TRBJ1-4, the complete variable domain reads DAGVTQSPTHLIKTRGQQVTLRCSPKSGHDTVSWYQQALGQGPQFIFQYYEEEERQRGNFPDRFSGHQFPNYSSELNVNALLLGDSALYLCASSFKDSNEKLFFGSGTQLSVL.

Here the CDR3 reads CASSSPPRGEVTGELFF. As DNA, the CDR3 is TGTGCCAGCAGCTCCCCTCCGCGAGGGGAGGTCACCGGGGAGCTGTTTTTT. V gene TRBV7-3 combines with J gene TRBJ2-2, with D possibly being TRBD2 (6 bases). This CDR3 is built from 17 residues. Between the trimmed V and J ends, which lost 4 bases and 4 bases, there was a span of 19 bases. Per the germline V gene, CDR1 is SGHTA and CDR2 is FQGTGA.

The chain uses TRBV4-1 and TRBJ2-7; no reliable D call. Trimming pared 3 bases from V and 1 base from J, leaving 13 bases between. The CDR3 is 15 residues long. Germline CDR1 is MGHRA and CDR2 is YSYEKL. The CDR3 DNA sequence: TGCGCCAGCAGCCACAGCTTTTCACAGTCCTACGAGCAGTACTTC. Protein sequence: CASSHSFSQSYEQYF.

V is TRBV4-3 and J is TRBJ2-7, with D possibly TRBD1 on 6 matching bases. V gave up 4 bases and J gave up 1 base, with 14 bases separating them. CDR1 LGHNA and CDR2 YSLEER come from the germline V gene. CDR3 length equals 15 residues. CDR3 protein: CASSPFLGASYEQYF. The DNA for the CDR3 is TGCGCCAGCAGCCCCTTCCTGGGGGCTTCCTACGAGCAGTACTTC.